Below, one T cell receptor (beta chain) is given with its context. Its antigen is not identified. The data originate from a study of T cell responses to AZD1222 COVID-19 vaccine. Regarding the study as a whole: Of spike-specific TCRs, nearly half reportedly target regions left unmutated in variants.

Trimming removed 4 bases from V and 3 bases from J, with 10 bases in between. The CDR3 totals 14 residues. In germline, CDR1 is GTSNPN, CDR2 SVGIG (reference sequence). Profiled with immunoSEQ multiplex PCR; TCRdb holds only in-frame clones, not every one. Altogether 100,000 to 150,000 clones are present, 85% to 95% being singletons, with the ten largest covering around 1.6%. The sequence was obtained from an adult in good health. Here the sequenced sample was peripheral blood, taken on day 0 of AZD1222 vaccination. The J gene is TRBJ1-6, the V gene TRBV30, with D tentatively TRBD1 (5 bases). In DNA form, the CDR3 reads TGTGCCTGGAACCGAGGGGTCTATAATTCACCCCTCCACTTT. Translated, it gives CAWNRGVYNSPLHF.